Reported below is one T cell receptor beta chain. This record belongs to a study of blood T cell repertoires in COVID-19. Libraries were prepared by immunoSEQ multiplex PCR; TCRdb keeps only in-frame clonotypes and omits some of them. The profile shows more than 80,000 clones, 65% to 90% of them singletons. V lost 2 bases to trimming and J lost 4 bases; unmatched junction nucleotides: 1. CDR1 and CDR2 (germline): MDHEN, SYDVKM. This CDR3 is built from 13 residues. This sequence originates from a man older than 75 with acute or convalescent COVID-19. The gene calls are TRBV28 and TRBJ2-5; 7 nucleotides agree with TRBD2. What was sequenced was peripheral blood. CDR3 amino acids: CASSLASGETQYF. In nucleotides, the CDR3 is TGTGCCAGCAGTTTAGCTAGCGGAGAGACCCAGTACTTC. The whole variable domain, filled in from reference TRBV28 and TRBJ2-5, reads DVKVTQSSRYLVKRTGEKVFLECVQDMDHENMFWYRQDPGLGLRLIYFSYDVKMKEKGDIPEGYSVSREKKERFSLILESASTNQTSMYLCASSLASGETQYFGPGTRLLVL.